Listed below are T cell receptor beta chains from one sample, sequenced in a study of STAT5B mutations in CD4+ large granular lymphocyte leukemia. The repertoire was sequenced with immunoSEQ multiplex PCR; TCRdb's copy has only in-frame clones and lacks some. The sample holds roughly 30,000 clones, 65% to 80% seen once. Sequencing was carried out using CD4+ T cells from blood buffy coats. These TCRs come from a human donor in good health. Each CDR3 is given with its conserved first and last residue. The D gene is left open where the match is weak. Expanded clones get a size class; other rows say once, few or many, or leave the size out.

size: -
V: TRBV5-1
J: TRBJ1-1
D: -
DNA: TGCGCCAGATTGGGAACTTCCGACAGGATGAACACTGAAGCTTTCTTT
CDR3: CARLGTSDRMNTEAFF

size: -
V: TRBV19
J: TRBJ2-2
D: TRBD2
DNA: TGTGCCAGTAGTCTACTAGCGGGGGGGGTAAGGACCGGGGAGCTGTTTTTT
CDR3: CASSLLAGGVRTGELFF

size: -
V: TRBV5-5
J: TRBJ1-5
D: -
DNA: TGTGCCAGCAGCTTGTTTGGAGGGGGGGCCACCAATCAGCCCCAGCATTTT
CDR3: CASSLFGGGATNQPQHF

size: -
V: TRBV2
J: TRBJ1-1
D: TRBD1
DNA: TGTGCCAGCACCAGGGACAGGAACGATTTGAACACTGAAGCTTTCTTT
CDR3: CASTRDRNDLNTEAFF

size: -
V: TRBV11-2
J: TRBJ2-1
D: TRBD2
DNA: TGTGCCAGCAGCTACCTAGCGGGGGAGTACAATGAGCAGTTCTTC
CDR3: CASSYLAGEYNEQFF

size: -
V: TRBV5-1
J: TRBJ1-1
D: -
DNA: TGCGCCAGCAGCTTGGAGGGTAATAGTCAGACTTTCTTT
CDR3: CASSLEGNSQTFF

size: -
V: TRBV19
J: TRBJ2-5
D: TRBD1
DNA: TGTGCCAGTAGTGGACAGGTCCAAGAGACCCAGTACTTC
CDR3: CASSGQVQETQYF

size: few
V: TRBV25-1
J: TRBJ1-1
D: -
DNA: TGTGCCAGCAGTGAATGGAAGCCGAACACTGAAGCTTTCTTT
CDR3: CASSEWKPNTEAFF

size: -
V: TRBV6-5
J: TRBJ1-1
D: TRBD1
DNA: TGTGCCAGCAGTTACTTGGGGACAGGGGGTAACACTGAAGCTTTCTTT
CDR3: CASSYLGTGGNTEAFF

size: -
V: TRBV7-6
J: TRBJ2-3
D: -
DNA: TGTGCCAGCAGCCTAAAGCCGGATTTAACAGATACGCAGTATTTT
CDR3: CASSLKPDLTDTQYF

size: few
V: TRBV5-8
J: TRBJ2-5
D: -
DNA: TGTGCCAGCAGCTTGGTTGAGACCCAGTACTTC
CDR3: CASSLVETQYF

size: -
V: TRBV4-3
J: TRBJ2-6
D: -
DNA: TGCGCCAGCAGCCAAGTTCAGGGGACTGGGGCCAACGTCCTGACTTTC
CDR3: CASSQVQGTGANVLTF

size: once
V: TRBV29-1
J: TRBJ2-3
D: -
DNA: TGCAGCGTAGAAACGGATAGCACAGATACGCAGTATTTT
CDR3: CSVETDSTDTQYF

size: -
V: TRBV7-2
J: TRBJ2-1
D: -
DNA: TGTGCCAGCAGCTTAGTAGCTGAGCAGTTCTTC
CDR3: CASSLVAEQFF

size: -
V: TRBV29-1
J: TRBJ1-1
D: -
DNA: TGCAGCGTTAAGATAATGGGAGGGGAAGCTTTCTTT
CDR3: CSVKIMGGEAFF

size: -
V: TRBV23-1
J: TRBJ1-1
D: -
DNA: TGCGCCAGCAGTCATCCCAGGGGCACTGAAGCTTTCTTT
CDR3: CASSHPRGTEAFF